The 7 T cell receptor beta chains below come from one sample, sequenced in a study of blood T cell repertoires in COVID-19. Data came from immunoSEQ multiplex PCR; TCRdb stores just in-frame clones and leaves some out. The sample comprises 210,000 or so clones, more than 70% of which are singletons, and about 4.3% rests with the top ten. Sequencing input: PBMCs or T cells enriched from blood (not recorded which). These TCRs come from a man younger than 45 with acute COVID-19.

The chain's CDR3 is CASRWVGAGGYTF. CDR3 sequence (DNA): TGTGCCAGCAGATGGGTGGGGGCTGGAGGCTACACCTTC. V gene TRBV6-5 combines with J gene TRBJ1-2; tentative D call: TRBD1 (6 bases). Germline CDR1 reads MNHEY; CDR2 reads SVGAGI. CDR3 length: 13 amino acids. V lost 6 bases, J lost 8 bases, and 16 bases lay in between.

The chain is built from TRBV7-9 and TRBJ1-2, with D unclear. Germline V lookup: CDR1 SEHNR, CDR2 FQNEAQ (reference sequence). V dropped 11 bases and J dropped 7 bases, with 5 bases sitting between them. This CDR3 is built from 8 residues. The DNA of the CDR3 is TGTGCCCTCGGTGGCTACACCTTC. Translation gives CALGGYTF.

This chain uses TRBV19 with TRBJ1-1; perhaps TRBD1 as D (6 bases). Germline lookup yields CDR1 LNHDA and CDR2 SQIVND (reference sequence). V dropped 10 bases and J dropped 1 base, with 16 bases sitting between them. This CDR3 is 14 amino acids long. This chain's CDR3 is CATQKMGANTEAFF. The DNA for the CDR3 is TGTGCCACTCAGAAGATGGGGGCGAACACTGAAGCTTTCTTT. Complete variable domain (other parts from reference TRBV19 and TRBJ1-1): DGGITQSPKYLFRKEGQNVTLSCEQNLNHDAMYWYRQDPGQGLRLIYYSQIVNDFQKGDIAEGYSVSREKKESFPLTVTSAQKNPTAFYLCATQKMGANTEAFFGQGTRLTVV.

V usage is TRBV11-1 and J usage is TRBJ1-6, with D perhaps TRBD1 (5 bases). The CDR3 is 14 residues long. Germline loops: CDR1 SGHAT, CDR2 FQDESV (reference sequence). V was shortened by 1 base and J by 4 bases, with 5 bases between the two germline ends. The CDR3 is CASSLGQYNSPLHF. The CDR3 region has the DNA TGTGCCAGCAGCTTAGGACAGTATAATTCACCCCTCCACTTT. The variable domain in full, with the rest retrieved from reference TRBV11-1 and TRBJ1-6, is EAEVAQSPRYKITEKSQAVAFWCDPISGHATLYWYRQILGQGPELLVQFQDESVVDDSQLPKDRFSAERLKGVDSTLKIQPAELGDSAMYLCASSLGQYNSPLHFGNGTRLTVT.

The CDR3 loop is CASSSTGSFYGYTF. CDR3 nucleotides: TGTGCCAGCAGCTCCACAGGGTCTTTCTATGGCTACACCTTC. This rearrangement joins TRBV5-6 to TRBJ1-2, with a tentative D call TRBD1 (6 bases). Trimming removed 3 bases from V and 4 bases from J, with 13 bases in between. Germline CDR1 reads SGHDT; CDR2 reads YYEEEE. The CDR3 covers 14 residues.

J is TRBJ1-5 and V is TRBV12-5, with D unclear. Germline CDR1 and CDR2: LGHNT and FRNRAP. The CDR3 loop spans 14 amino acids. V lost 6 bases and J lost 6, with 15 bases in between. CDR3 in DNA: TGTGCTAGTGGAGCGGGGAGGGATAGTCAGCCCCAGCATTTT. Its translation: CASGAGRDSQPQHF. The entire variable domain, with the rest obtained from reference TRBV12-5 and TRBJ1-5, is as follows: DARVTQTPRHKVTEMGQEVTMRCQPILGHNTVFWYRQTMMQGLELLAYFRNRAPLDDSGMPKDRFSAEMPDATLATLKIQPSEPRDSAVYFCASGAGRDSQPQHFGDGTRLSIL.

The genes are TRBV7-9 and TRBJ2-2, with 8 bases matching TRBD1. The germline V gene has CDR1 SEHNR and CDR2 FQNEAQ (reference sequence). After removal of 4 bases from V and 5 bases from J, the junction contained 15 bases not matched to a gene. The length of the CDR3 is 18 residues. As DNA, the CDR3 is TGTGCCAGCAGCTCTCAATTTGGGCAGGGGGCAAGGACCGGGGAGCTGTTTTTT. Amino acid sequence: CASSSQFGQGARTGELFF.